The clone carrying this T cell receptor beta chain is a singleton in its sample. Its matching antigen is unknown. This entry is derived from a study of shared clonotypes between healthy human individuals. Study observations and caveats: Donor clonotype sharing was expected to depend on sequencing depth.

Germline CDR1 reads SGHVS; CDR2 reads FNYEAQ. The CDR3 covers 14 residues. With 2 bases removed from V and 3 bases from J, the gap between germline ends came to 9 bases. Data came from immunoSEQ multiplex PCR; TCRdb stores just in-frame clones and leaves some out. The sample records around 1.5 million clones, 98% being singletons. Specimen: naive CD4+ T cells sorted from blood. Subset given: CD45RA+ positively selected. The chain is built from TRBV7-6 and TRBJ2-3; TRBD2 might be the D (5 bases). The receptor comes from a man in his thirties or forties in good health. The CDR3 spells CASSLTGKTDTQYF. DNA of the CDR3: TGTGCCAGCAGCTTAACGGGGAAGACAGATACGCAGTATTTT. The full variable domain, in which reference TRBV7-6 and TRBJ2-3 provide the parts outside the CDR3, is GAGVSQSPRYKVTKRGQDVALRCDPISGHVSLYWYRQALGQGPEFLTYFNYEAQQDKSGLPNDRFSAERPEGSISTLTIQRTEQRDSAMYRCASSLTGKTDTQYFGPGTRLTVL.